This T cell receptor beta chain was identified in a study of cytomegalovirus exposure and HLA in healthy donors. Broader study findings: Earlier analysis yielded a pattern in which most TCR beta V segments were productive about 87% or about 30% of the time.

About this clone: Antigen unknown.

The study ran its PCR with 60 Vbeta and 13 Jbeta primers. TCRdb's table, derived via immunoSEQ multiplex PCR, lists solely in-frame clones and lacks some. This table has roughly 150,000 clones, about 72% appearing once. This sequence was found in a male donor in good health and CMV-seronegative. Material for sequencing was PBMCs.

CDR3 region: CASSKGVEKNIQYF. The DNA of the CDR3 is TGTGCCAGCAGCAAAGGGGTGGAGAAAAACATTCAGTACTTC. V gene TRBV21-1 combines with J gene TRBJ2-4; the table calls TRBD2, which could not be checked here. TRBV21-1 is noted as a pseudogene. The CDR3 sequence is 14 residues long.